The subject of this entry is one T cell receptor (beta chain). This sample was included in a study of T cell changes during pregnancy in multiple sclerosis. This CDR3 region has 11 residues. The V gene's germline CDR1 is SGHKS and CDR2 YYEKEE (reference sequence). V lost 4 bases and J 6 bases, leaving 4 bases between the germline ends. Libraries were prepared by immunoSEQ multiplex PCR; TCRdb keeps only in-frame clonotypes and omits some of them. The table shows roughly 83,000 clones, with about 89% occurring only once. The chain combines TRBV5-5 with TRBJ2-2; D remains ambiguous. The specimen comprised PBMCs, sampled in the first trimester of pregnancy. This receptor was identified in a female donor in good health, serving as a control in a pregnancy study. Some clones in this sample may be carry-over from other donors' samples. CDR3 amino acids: CASSLAGELFF. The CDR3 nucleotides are TGTGCCAGCAGCCTCGCCGGGGAGCTGTTTTTT. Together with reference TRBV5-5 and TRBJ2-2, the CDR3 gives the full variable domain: DAGVTQSPTHLIKTRGQQVTLRCSPISGHKSVSWYQQVLGQGPQFIFQYYEKEERGRGNFPDRFSARQFPNYSSELNVNALLLGDSALYLCASSLAGELFFGEGSRLTVL.